The 18 T cell receptor beta chains below were found in one sample sequenced in a study of blood T cell repertoires in COVID-19. The data were produced by immunoSEQ multiplex PCR, yet TCRdb's version contains in-frame clones alone and is incomplete. The sample lists 60,000 to 85,000 clones, 90% to 95% occurring once. Sequences were obtained from peripheral blood. Receptors originate from a man in his forties with COVID-19, enrolled during active disease.

The chain uses TRBV20-1 and TRBJ2-7, with 7 bases that match TRBD1. Germline-derived CDR1 and CDR2 are DFQATT and SNEGSKA (reference sequence). V was pared by 7 bases and J by 3 bases, with 6 bases of the junction left unmatched. The length of the CDR3 is 12 residues. CDR3 sequence (DNA): TGCAGTGTTAGTAGACAGGGCTACGAGCAGTACTTC. This codes for CSVSRQGYEQYF.

This clone was seen a single time. The chain uses TRBV5-1 and TRBJ2-5; 11 bases map to TRBD2. The trim removed 0 bases at V and 5 bases at J, leaving 9 bases unmatched. This CDR3 is 17 amino acids long. CDR1 and CDR2 from the germline V gene are SGHRS and YFSETQ. DNA of the CDR3: TGCGCCAGCAGCTTGGCTGGTTTAGCGGGGGGGCCCGAGACCCAGTACTTC. Translating it yields CASSLAGLAGGPETQYF.

V usage is TRBV11-2 and J usage is TRBJ1-2; possible D gene TRBD1, 6 bases. V lost 3 bases, J lost 8 bases, and 16 bases lay in between. CDR1 and CDR2 from the germline V gene are SGHAT and FQNNGV. The CDR3 runs 14 residues. CDR3 amino acids: CASSLGAEMGGYTF. The DNA of the CDR3 is TGTGCCAGCAGCTTGGGGGCCGAAATGGGGGGCTACACCTTC.

The gene calls are TRBV2 and TRBJ2-7; D is uncertain. CDR3 length: 10 amino acids. V gave up 5 bases and J gave up 3 bases, with 2 bases separating them. CDR1 is SNHLY, CDR2 FYNNEI, per germline. For the CDR3, the DNA is TGTGCCAGCAGTTACTACGAGCAGTACTTC. This codes for CASSYYEQYF.

The rearrangement uses TRBV3-1 (or the pseudogene TRBV3-2) and TRBJ1-1, with 9 positions matching TRBD1. In germline, CDR1 is LGHDT, CDR2 YNNKEL (reference sequence). The trim removed 5 bases at V and 5 bases at J, leaving 6 bases unmatched. The CDR3 covers 14 residues. CDR3 nucleotides: TGTGCCAGCAGCTCCATGACAGGGGGAACTGAAGCTTTCTTT. It yields the protein CASSSMTGGTEAFF.

The V gene is TRBV10-2, the J gene TRBJ2-5; TRBD1 matches 10 bases. This CDR3 has 14 amino acids. Per germline, CDR1 WSHSY and CDR2 SAAADI. V was pared by 7 bases and J by 3 bases, with 5 bases of the junction left unmatched. CDR3 in amino acids: CASKPGTGEETQYF. CDR3 DNA: TGCGCCAGCAAGCCAGGGACAGGGGAAGAGACCCAGTACTTC.

This chain joins TRBV5-1 and TRBJ2-3; TRBD2 might be the D (5 bases). Deletions cut 3 bases from V and 4 bases from J, with 15 bases between. CDR3 size: 15 residues. Per the germline V gene, CDR1 is SGHRS and CDR2 is YFSETQ. The CDR3 spells CASSSTSGVADTQYF. The DNA for the CDR3 is TGCGCCAGCAGCTCAACCTCCGGGGTTGCAGATACGCAGTATTTT. The variable domain in full, with the rest retrieved from reference TRBV5-1 and TRBJ2-3, is KAGVTQTPRYLIKTRGQQVTLSCSPISGHRSVSWYQQTPGQGLQFLFEYFSETQRNKGNFPGRFSGRQFSNSRSEMNVSTLELGDSALYLCASSSTSGVADTQYFGPGTRLTVL.

A note on this clone: Other DNA sequences in this specimen translate into the identical CDR3. The chain carries TRBV30 and TRBJ1-5, with 7 bases identical to TRBD1. Germline trimming cut 0 bases from V and 3 bases from J; bases unmatched to any gene: 2. The CDR3 length is 14 residues. Germline assignment: CDR1 GTSNPN and CDR2 SVGIG (reference sequence). The chain's CDR3 is CAWSVGTVNQPQHF. CDR3 coding DNA: TGTGCCTGGAGTGTTGGGACAGTCAATCAGCCCCAGCATTTT.

The count of this clone is one. This sequence joins TRBV2 and TRBJ1-6, with D unclear. Looked up from germline, CDR1 is SNHLY and CDR2 is FYNNEI. The length of the CDR3 is 14 residues. V was clipped by 2 bases and J by 6 bases, with 8 bases between them. This CDR3 is CASSERERNSPLHF. The CDR3 nucleotides are TGTGCCAGCAGTGAACGCGAACGTAATTCACCCCTCCACTTT.

J is TRBJ1-4 and V is TRBV6-5; TRBD1 matches 8 bases. This CDR3 region has 14 residues. The J segment lost 7 bases and the V segment lost 7 bases, leaving 8 bases of the junction unmatched. Germline CDR1 MNHEY, CDR2 SVGAGI. The CDR3 protein is CASNFGTGREKLFF. The DNA for the CDR3 is TGTGCCAGCAATTTCGGGACAGGACGTGAAAAACTGTTTTTT.

The V gene is TRBV28, the J gene TRBJ2-5, with 7 bases aligning to TRBD2. This CDR3 spans 12 amino acids. With V trimmed by 4 bases and J by 5 bases, 1 base remained unmatched. Germline V gives CDR1 MDHEN, CDR2 SYDVKM. In DNA, the CDR3 is TGTGCCAGCAGTTCCGGGGGGGAGACCCAGTACTTC. Encoded protein: CASSSGGETQYF.

This chain connects TRBV5-4 to TRBJ1-2, with 10 nucleotides matching TRBD1. CDR1 and CDR2 (germline): SGHNT, YYREEE (reference sequence). The CDR3 is made up of 13 amino acids. V lost 4 bases, J lost 7 bases, and 4 bases stayed unmatched. CDR3 nucleotide sequence: TGTGCCAGCAGCGCGGGACAGGGGAGTGGCTACACCTTC. The encoded protein is CASSAGQGSGYTF.

The chain couples TRBV6-5 to TRBJ1-2, with D possibly TRBD1 on 5 matching bases. The V end lost 3 bases, the J end lost 4 bases, and 15 bases lay between the germline ends. CDR3 size: 15 residues. Germline lookup yields CDR1 MNHEY and CDR2 SVGAGI. The DNA for the CDR3 is TGTGCCAGCAGTTATAGTGCGGGGCTAGGCTATGGCTACACCTTC. Its translation: CASSYSAGLGYGYTF.

The chain joins TRBV25-1 to TRBJ1-2; unclear D gene. The CDR3 has 14 residues. Trimming left V 3 bases short and J 1 base short, with 9 bases between. The germline V gene encodes CDR1 MGHDK and CDR2 SYGVNS. The CDR3, as DNA: TGTGCCAGCAGTGACTACACTAGTAACTATGGCTACACCTTC. Translation gives CASSDYTSNYGYTF.

V is TRBV6-5 and J is TRBJ2-7, with D unclear. There are 12 residues in the CDR3. The V gene lost 6 bases and the J gene lost 2 bases, with 8 bases spanning the gap. The germline V gene has CDR1 MNHEY and CDR2 SVGAGI. CDR3 DNA: TGTGCCAGCAGGGGCCATCCCTACGAGCAGTACTTC. Translated, it gives CASRGHPYEQYF.

V gene TRBV2 combines with J gene TRBJ2-2; 13 positions match TRBD2. The CDR3 sequence is 18 residues long. Germline CDR1 is SNHLY and CDR2 is FYNNEI. V gave up 4 bases and J gave up 7 bases; unmatched junction bases: 12. CDR3 coding DNA: TGTGCCAGCAGTGGAAGCCGACTAGCGGGGGGAAGGGACGGGGAGCTGTTTTTT. Protein: CASSGSRLAGGRDGELFF.

The J gene is TRBJ2-2, the V gene TRBV11-2, with 9 bases identical to TRBD1. Trimming removed 5 bases from V and 4 bases from J; junction bases left unmatched: 5. CDR3 size: 15 residues. CDR1 and CDR2 (germline): SGHAT, FQNNGV. DNA for the CDR3: TGTGCCAGCAGCCATTGGACAGGGGTCACCGGGGAGCTGTTTTTT. This encodes CASSHWTGVTGELFF. Drawing the rest from reference TRBV11-2 and TRBJ2-2, the complete variable domain is EAGVAQSPRYKIIEKRQSVAFWCNPISGHATLYWYQQILGQGPKLLIQFQNNGVVDDSQLPKDRFSAERLKGVDSTLKIQPAKLEDSAVYLCASSHWTGVTGELFFGEGSRLTVL.

This sequence joins TRBV7-9 and TRBJ2-2; 9 nucleotides align to TRBD1. The ends lost 2 bases at V and 2 bases at J; junction bases unmatched: 6. This CDR3 is built from 17 residues. Germline CDR1 and CDR2: SEHNR and FQNEAQ (reference sequence). Here the CDR3 reads CASSLRGTGINTGELFF. In nucleotides, the CDR3 is TGTGCCAGCAGCTTACGCGGGACAGGGATAAACACCGGGGAGCTGTTTTTT.